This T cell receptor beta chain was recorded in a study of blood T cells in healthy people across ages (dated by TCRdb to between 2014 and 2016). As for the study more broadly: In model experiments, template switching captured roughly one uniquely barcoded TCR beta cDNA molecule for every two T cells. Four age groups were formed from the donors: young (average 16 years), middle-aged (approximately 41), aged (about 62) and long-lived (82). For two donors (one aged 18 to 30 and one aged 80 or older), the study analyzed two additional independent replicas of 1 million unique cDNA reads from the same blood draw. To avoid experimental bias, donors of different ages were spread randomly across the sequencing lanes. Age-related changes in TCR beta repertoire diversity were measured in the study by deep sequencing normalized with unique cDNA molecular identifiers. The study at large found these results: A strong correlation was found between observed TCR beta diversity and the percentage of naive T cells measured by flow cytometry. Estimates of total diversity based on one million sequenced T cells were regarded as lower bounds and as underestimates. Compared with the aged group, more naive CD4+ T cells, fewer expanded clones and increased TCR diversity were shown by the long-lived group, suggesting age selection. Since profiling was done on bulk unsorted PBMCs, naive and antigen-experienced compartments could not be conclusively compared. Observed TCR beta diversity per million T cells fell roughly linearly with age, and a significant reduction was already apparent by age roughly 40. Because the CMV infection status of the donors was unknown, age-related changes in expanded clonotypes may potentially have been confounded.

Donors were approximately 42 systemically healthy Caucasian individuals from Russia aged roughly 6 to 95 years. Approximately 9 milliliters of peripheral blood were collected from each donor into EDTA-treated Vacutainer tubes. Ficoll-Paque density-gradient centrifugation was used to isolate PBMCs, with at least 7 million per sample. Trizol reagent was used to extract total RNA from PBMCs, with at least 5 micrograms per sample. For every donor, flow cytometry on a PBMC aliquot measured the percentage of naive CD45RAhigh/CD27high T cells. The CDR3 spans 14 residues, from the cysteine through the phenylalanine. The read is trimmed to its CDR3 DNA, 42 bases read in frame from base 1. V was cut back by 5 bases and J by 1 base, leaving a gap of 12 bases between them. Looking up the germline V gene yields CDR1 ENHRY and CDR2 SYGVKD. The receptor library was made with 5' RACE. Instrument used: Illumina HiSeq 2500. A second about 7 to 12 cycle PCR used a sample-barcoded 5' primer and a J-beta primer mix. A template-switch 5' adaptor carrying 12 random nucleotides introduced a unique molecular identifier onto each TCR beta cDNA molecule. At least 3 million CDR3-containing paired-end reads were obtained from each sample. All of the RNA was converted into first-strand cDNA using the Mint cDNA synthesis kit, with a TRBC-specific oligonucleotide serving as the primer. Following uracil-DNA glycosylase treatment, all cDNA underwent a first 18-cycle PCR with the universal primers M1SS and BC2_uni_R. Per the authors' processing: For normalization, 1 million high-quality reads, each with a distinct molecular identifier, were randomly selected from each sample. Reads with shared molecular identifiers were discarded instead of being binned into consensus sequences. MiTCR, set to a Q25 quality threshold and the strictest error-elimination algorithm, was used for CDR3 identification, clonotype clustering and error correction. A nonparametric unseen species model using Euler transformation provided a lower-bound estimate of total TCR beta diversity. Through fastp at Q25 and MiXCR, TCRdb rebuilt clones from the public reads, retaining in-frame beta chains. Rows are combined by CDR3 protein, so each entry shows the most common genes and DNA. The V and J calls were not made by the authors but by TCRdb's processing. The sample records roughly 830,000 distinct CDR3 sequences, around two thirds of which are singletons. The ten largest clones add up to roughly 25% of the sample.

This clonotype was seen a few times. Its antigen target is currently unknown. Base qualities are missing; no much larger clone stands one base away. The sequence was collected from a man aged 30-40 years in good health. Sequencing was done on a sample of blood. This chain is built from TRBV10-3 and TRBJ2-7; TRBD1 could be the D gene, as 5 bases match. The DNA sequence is TGTGCCATCAGTATAGACAGAGCATCCTACGAGCAGTACTTC. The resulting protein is CAISIDRASYEQYF.